The entry below gives a single T cell receptor (beta chain) sequence along with its context. Its specificity is not known. The sample is drawn from a study of Graves' ophthalmopathy and Graves' hyperthyroidism. Study findings and constraints: Appearing in blood as well were most expanded thyroid clonotypes above 0.001 frequency.

Amplification targeted the TCR beta CDR3 regions, with RNA transcripts as the source material. In the first round, RT-PCR was carried out with HTBI primers, and a multiplex PCR formed the second round. TCRdb re-called the multiplex PCR reads with MiXCR, one entry per CDR3 protein. This table has 600,000 to 950,000 distinct CDR3 sequences, about 44% appearing once. CDR1 and CDR2 (germline): DFQATT, SNEGSKA (reference sequence). CDR3 length: 12 amino acids. Trimming stripped 2 bases from V and 5 bases from J, with 9 bases between. The sequence came from an adult man with Graves' ophthalmopathy. The gene calls are TRBV20-1 and TRBJ2-5; D may be TRBD1 (5 bases). The sample consisted of peripheral blood. CDR3 in amino acids: CSARQGVETQYF. Here the CDR3 DNA reads TGCAGTGCTAGACAGGGTGTGGAGACCCAGTACTTC.